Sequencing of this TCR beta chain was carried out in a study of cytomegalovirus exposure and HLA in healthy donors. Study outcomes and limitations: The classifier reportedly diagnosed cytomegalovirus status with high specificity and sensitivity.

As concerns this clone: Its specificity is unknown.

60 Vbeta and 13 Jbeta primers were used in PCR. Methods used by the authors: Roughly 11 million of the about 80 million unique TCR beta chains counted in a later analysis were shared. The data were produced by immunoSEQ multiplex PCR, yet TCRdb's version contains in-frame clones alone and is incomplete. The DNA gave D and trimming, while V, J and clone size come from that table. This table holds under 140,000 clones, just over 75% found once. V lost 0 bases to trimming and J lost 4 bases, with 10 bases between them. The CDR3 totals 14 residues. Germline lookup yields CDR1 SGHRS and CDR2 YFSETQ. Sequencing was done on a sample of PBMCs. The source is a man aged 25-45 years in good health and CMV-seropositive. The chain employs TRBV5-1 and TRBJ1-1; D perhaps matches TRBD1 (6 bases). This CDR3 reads CASSLAEQGTEAFF. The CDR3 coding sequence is TGCGCCAGCAGCTTGGCCGAACAGGGCACTGAAGCTTTCTTT.